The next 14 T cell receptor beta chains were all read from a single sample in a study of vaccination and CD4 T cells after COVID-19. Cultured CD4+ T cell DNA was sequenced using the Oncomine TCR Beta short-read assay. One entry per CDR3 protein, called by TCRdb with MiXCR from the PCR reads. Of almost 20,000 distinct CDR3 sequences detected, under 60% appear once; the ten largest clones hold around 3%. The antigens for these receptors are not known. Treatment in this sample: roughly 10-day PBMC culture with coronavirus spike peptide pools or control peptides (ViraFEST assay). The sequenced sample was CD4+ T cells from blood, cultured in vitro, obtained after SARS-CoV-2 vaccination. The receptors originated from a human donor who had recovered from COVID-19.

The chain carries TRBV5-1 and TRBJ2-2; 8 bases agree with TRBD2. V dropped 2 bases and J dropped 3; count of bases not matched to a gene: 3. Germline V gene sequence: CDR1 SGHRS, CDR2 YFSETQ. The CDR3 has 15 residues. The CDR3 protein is CASSFETSDTGELFF. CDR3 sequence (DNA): TGCGCCAGCAGCTTCGAGACTAGCGACACCGGGGAGCTGTTTTTT.

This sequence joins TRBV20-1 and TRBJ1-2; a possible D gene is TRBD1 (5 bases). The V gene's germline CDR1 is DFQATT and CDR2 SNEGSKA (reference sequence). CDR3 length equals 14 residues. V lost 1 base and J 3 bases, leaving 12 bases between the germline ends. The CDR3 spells CSARGEGIDYGYTF. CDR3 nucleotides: TGCAGTGCTAGAGGGGAGGGGATCGACTATGGCTACACCTTC.

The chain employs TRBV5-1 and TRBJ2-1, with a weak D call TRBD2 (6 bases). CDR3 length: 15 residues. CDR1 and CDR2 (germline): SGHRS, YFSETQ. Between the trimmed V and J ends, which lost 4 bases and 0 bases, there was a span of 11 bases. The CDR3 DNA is TGCGCCAGCAGCGAACCCGGGGGCTCCTACAATGAGCAGTTCTTC. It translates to CASSEPGGSYNEQFF.

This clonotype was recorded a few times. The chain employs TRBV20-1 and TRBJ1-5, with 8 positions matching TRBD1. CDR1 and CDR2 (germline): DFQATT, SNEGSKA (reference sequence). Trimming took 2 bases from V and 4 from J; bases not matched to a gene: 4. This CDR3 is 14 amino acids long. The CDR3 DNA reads TGCAGTGCTAGATGGACAGGGATTAATCAGCCCCAGCATTTT. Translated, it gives CSARWTGINQPQHF.

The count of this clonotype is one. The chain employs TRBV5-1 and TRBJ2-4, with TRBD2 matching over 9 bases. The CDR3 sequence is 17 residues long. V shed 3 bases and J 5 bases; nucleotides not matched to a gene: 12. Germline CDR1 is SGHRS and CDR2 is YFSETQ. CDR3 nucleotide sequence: TGCGCCAGCAGCTCCCGAGTGGGCGGGGGGGCCGAAAACATTCAGTACTTC. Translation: CASSSRVGGGAENIQYF. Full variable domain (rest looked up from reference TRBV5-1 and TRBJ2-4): KAGVTQTPRYLIKTRGQQVTLSCSPISGHRSVSWYQQTPGQGLQFLFEYFSETQRNKGNFPGRFSGRQFSNSRSEMNVSTLELGDSALYLCASSSRVGGGAENIQYFGAGTRLSVL.

The CDR3 DNA reads as TGTGCCACCAGTGACCGAGGGGGGACAGAGACCCAGTACTTC. Translation gives CATSDRGGTETQYF. V is TRBV24-1 and J is TRBJ2-5, with D perhaps TRBD1 or TRBD2 (6 bases each). V shed 4 bases and J shed 4 bases, with 12 bases lying between them. CDR3 length: 14 residues. Germline CDR1 reads KGHDR; CDR2 reads SFDVKD.

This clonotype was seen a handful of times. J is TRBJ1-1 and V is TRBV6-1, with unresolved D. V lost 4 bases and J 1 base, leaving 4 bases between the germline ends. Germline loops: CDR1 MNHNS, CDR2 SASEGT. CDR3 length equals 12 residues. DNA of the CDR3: TGTGCCAGCAGTGCTGGGAACACTGAAGCTTTCTTT. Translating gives CASSAGNTEAFF.

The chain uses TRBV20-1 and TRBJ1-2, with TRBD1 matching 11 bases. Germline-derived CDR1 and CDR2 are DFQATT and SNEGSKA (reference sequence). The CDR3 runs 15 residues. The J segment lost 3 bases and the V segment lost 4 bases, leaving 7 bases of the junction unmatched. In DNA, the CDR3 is TGCAGTGCTATCGGACAGGGGGCGACAGACTATGGCTACACCTTC. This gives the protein CSAIGQGATDYGYTF.

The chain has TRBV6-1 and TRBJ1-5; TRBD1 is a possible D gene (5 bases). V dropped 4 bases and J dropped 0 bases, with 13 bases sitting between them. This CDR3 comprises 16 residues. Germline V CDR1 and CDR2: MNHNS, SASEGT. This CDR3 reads CASSAQAAYSNQPQHF. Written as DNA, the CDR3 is TGTGCCAGCAGTGCACAGGCTGCGTATAGCAATCAGCCCCAGCATTTT.

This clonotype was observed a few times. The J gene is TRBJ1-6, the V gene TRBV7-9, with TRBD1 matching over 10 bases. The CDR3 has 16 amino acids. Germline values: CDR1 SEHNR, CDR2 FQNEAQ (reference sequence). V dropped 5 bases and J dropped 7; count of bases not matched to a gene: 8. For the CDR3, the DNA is TGTGCCAGCAGCCCCCGGACAGGGGGAGTGAATTCACCCCTCCACTTT. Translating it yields CASSPRTGGVNSPLHF.

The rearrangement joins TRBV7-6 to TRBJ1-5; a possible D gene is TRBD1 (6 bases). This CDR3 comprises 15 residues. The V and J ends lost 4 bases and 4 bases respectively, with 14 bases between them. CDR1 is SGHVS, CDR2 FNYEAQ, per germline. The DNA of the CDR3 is TGTGCCAGCAGCTGGGAGGGACATAGGAATCAGCCCCAGCATTTT. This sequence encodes CASSWEGHRNQPQHF.

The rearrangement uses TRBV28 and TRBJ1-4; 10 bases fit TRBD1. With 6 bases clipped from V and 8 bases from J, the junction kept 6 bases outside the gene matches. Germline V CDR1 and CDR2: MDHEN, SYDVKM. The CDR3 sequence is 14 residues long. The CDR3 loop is CASRTGGADEKLFF. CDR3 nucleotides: TGTGCCAGCAGGACAGGGGGCGCAGACGAAAAACTGTTTTTT.

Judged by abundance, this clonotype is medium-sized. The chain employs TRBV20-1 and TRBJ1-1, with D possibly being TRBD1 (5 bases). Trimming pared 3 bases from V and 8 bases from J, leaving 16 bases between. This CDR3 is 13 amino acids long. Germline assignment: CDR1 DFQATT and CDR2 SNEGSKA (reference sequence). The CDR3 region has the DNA TGCAGTGCTAGGTACAGTATTGGGACCGAAGCTTTCTTT. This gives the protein CSARYSIGTEAFF.

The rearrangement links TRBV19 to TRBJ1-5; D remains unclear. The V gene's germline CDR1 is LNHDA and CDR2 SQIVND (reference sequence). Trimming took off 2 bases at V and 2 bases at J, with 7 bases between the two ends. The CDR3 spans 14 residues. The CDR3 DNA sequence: TGTGCCAGTAGTATACTCTTGGGCAATCAGCCCCAGCATTTT. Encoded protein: CASSILLGNQPQHF.